This T cell receptor (beta chain) originates from a study of shared clonotypes between healthy human individuals. The study, taken as a whole, reports: Among a handful of donors, roughly 5% of naive CD4 clonotypes were found in common.

A note on this clone: The antigen is not known.

The method was immunoSEQ multiplex PCR; TCRdb's version includes in-frame clones alone and lacks a portion of them. The sample yields roughly 1.5 million clones, approximately 98% seen once. Germline V gives CDR1 MNHNS, CDR2 SASEGT. V lost 2 bases to trimming and J lost 3 bases, with 14 bases between them. The CDR3 has 16 residues. Sequenced input: naive CD4+ T cells sorted from blood. Subset specified: CD45RA+ positively selected. The chain carries TRBV6-1 and TRBJ1-5; no reliable D call. The receptor comes from a man aged 25-40 years in good health. CDR3 sequence reads: CASSESLALFNQPQHF. The CDR3 DNA is TGTGCCAGCAGTGAATCTCTTGCCCTATTCAATCAGCCCCAGCATTTT.